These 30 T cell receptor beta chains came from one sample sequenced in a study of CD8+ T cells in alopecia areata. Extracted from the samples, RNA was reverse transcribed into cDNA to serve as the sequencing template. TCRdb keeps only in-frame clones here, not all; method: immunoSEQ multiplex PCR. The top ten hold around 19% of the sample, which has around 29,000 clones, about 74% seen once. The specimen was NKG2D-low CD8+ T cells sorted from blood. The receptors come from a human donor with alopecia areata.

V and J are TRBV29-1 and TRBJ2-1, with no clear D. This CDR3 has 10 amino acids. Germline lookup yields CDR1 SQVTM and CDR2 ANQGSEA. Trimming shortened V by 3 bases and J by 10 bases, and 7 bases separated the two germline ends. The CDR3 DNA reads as TGCAGCGTTGATCATCCAGAGCAGTTCTTC. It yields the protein CSVDHPEQFF.

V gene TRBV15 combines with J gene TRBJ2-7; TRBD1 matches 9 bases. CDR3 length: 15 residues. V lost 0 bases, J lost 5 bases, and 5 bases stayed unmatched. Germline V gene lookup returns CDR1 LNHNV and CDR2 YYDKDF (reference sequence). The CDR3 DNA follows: TGTGCCACCAGCAGAGAGGGACAGGGCGCCGACGAGCAGTACTTC. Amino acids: CATSREGQGADEQYF.

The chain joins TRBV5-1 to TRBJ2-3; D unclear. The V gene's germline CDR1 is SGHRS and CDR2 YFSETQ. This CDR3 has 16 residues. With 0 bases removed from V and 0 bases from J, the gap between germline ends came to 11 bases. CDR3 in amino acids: CASSLGSSFSTDTQYF. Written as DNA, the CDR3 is TGCGCCAGCAGCTTGGGGAGCAGCTTTAGCACAGATACGCAGTATTTT.

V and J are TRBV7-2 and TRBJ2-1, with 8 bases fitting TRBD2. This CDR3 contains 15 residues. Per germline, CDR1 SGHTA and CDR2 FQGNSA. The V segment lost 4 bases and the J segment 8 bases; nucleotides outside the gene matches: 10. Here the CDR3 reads CASSSTSGRGYEQFF. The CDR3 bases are TGTGCCAGCAGCTCCACTAGCGGACGAGGGTATGAGCAGTTCTTC.

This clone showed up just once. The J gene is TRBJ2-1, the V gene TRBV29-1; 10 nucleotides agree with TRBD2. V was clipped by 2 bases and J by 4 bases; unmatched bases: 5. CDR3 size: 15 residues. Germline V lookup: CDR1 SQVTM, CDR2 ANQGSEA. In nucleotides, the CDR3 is TGCAGCGTTGAACGGAGCGGGGGGGAATACAATGAGCAGTTCTTC. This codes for CSVERSGGEYNEQFF.

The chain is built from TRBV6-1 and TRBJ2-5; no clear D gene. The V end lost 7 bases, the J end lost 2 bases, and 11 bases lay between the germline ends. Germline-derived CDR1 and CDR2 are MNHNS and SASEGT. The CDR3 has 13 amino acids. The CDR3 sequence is CASKVRLQETQYF. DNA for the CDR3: TGTGCCAGCAAGGTCCGGCTGCAAGAGACCCAGTACTTC.

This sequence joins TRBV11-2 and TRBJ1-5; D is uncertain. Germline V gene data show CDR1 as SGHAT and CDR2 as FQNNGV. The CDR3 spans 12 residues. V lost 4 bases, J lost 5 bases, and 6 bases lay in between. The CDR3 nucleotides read TGTGCCAGCAGCTCGCAATATCAGCCCCAGCATTTT. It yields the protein CASSSQYQPQHF.

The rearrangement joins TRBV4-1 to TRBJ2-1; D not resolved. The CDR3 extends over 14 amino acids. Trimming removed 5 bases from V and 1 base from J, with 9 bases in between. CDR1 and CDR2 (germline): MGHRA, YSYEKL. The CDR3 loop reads CASSFVGSYNEQFF. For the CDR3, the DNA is TGCGCCAGCAGCTTTGTGGGGTCCTACAATGAGCAGTTCTTC.

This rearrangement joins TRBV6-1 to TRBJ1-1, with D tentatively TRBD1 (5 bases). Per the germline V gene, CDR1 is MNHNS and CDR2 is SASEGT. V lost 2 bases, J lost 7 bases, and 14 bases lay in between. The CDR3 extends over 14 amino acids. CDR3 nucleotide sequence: TGTGCCAGCAGTGAATCAATTGGGGGGAGTGAAGCTTTCTTT. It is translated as CASSESIGGSEAFF.

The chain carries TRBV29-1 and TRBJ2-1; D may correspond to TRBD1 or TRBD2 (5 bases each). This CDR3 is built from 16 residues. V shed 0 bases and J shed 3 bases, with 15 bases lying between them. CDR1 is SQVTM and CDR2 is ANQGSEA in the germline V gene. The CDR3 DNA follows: TGCAGCGTTGAAGAGGGCTTTTGGGGGAGCTACAATGAGCAGTTCTTC. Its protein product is CSVEEGFWGSYNEQFF.

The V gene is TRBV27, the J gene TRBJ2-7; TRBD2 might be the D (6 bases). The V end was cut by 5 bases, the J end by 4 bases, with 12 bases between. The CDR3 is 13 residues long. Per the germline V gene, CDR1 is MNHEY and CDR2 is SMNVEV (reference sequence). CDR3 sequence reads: CASSRGVSYEQYF. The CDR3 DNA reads TGTGCCAGCAGTCGCGGGGTGAGTTACGAGCAGTACTTC.

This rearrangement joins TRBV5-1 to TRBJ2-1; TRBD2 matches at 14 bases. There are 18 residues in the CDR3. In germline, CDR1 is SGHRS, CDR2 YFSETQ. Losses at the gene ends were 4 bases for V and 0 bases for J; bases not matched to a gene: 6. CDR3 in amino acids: CASSPQTSGRASYNEQFF. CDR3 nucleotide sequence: TGCGCCAGCAGCCCGCAGACTAGCGGGAGGGCCTCCTACAATGAGCAGTTCTTC.

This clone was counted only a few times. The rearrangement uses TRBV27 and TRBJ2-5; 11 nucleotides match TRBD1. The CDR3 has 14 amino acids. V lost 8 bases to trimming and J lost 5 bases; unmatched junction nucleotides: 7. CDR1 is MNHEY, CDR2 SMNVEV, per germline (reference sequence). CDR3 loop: CASRGQGALETQYF. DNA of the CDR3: TGTGCCAGCCGCGGACAGGGGGCGTTGGAGACCCAGTACTTC.

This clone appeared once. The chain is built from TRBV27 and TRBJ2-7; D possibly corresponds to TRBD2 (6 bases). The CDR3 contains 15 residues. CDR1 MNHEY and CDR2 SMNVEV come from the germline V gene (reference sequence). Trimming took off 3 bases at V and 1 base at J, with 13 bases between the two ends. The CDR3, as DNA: TGTGCCAGCAGTTTGTCCGGGGGTTATTCCTACGAGCAGTACTTC. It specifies CASSLSGGYSYEQYF.

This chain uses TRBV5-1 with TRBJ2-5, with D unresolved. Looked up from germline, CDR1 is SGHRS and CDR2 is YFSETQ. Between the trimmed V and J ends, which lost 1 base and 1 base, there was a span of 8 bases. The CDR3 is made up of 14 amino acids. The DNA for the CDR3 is TGCGCCAGCAGCTTGACCAGGAGCCAAGAGACCCAGTACTTC. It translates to CASSLTRSQETQYF. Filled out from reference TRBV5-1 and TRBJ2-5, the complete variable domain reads KAGVTQTPRYLIKTRGQQVTLSCSPISGHRSVSWYQQTPGQGLQFLFEYFSETQRNKGNFPGRFSGRQFSNSRSEMNVSTLELGDSALYLCASSLTRSQETQYFGPGTRLLVL.

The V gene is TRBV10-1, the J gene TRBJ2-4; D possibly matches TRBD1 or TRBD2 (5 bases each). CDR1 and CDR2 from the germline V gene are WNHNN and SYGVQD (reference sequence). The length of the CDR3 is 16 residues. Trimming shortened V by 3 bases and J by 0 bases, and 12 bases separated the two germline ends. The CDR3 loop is CASSDWGTVAKNIQYF. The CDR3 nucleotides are TGCGCCAGCAGTGATTGGGGGACCGTAGCCAAAAACATTCAGTACTTC.

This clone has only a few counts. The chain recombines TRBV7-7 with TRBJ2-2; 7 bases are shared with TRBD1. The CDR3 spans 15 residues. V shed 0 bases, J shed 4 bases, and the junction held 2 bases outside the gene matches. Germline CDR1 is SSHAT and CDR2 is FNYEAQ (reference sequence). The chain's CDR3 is CASSLAGQSTGELFF. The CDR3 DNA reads TGTGCCAGCAGCTTAGCGGGACAGTCCACCGGGGAGCTGTTTTTT.

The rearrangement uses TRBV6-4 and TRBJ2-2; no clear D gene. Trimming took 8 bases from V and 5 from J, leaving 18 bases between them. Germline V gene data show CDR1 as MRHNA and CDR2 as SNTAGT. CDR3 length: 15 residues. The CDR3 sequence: CASAPSPDGTGELFF. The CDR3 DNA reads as TGTGCCAGCGCCCCCTCGCCGGACGGTACCGGGGAGCTGTTTTTT.

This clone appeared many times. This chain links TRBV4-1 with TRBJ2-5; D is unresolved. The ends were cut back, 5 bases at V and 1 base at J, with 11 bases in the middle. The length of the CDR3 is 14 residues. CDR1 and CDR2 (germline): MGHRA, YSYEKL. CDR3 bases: TGCGCCAGCAGCTCCCGACATATCCAAGAGACCCAGTACTTC. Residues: CASSSRHIQETQYF.

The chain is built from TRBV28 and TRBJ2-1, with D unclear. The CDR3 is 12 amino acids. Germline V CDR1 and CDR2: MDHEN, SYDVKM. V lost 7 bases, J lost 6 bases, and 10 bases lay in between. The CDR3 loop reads CASTVGSNEQFF. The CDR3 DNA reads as TGTGCCAGCACCGTGGGTTCCAATGAGCAGTTCTTC.

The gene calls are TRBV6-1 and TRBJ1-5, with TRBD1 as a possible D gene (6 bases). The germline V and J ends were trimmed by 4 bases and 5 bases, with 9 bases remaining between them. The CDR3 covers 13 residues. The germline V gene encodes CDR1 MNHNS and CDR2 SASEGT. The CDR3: CASSVWTDQPQHF. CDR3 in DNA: TGTGCCAGCAGTGTCTGGACAGATCAGCCCCAGCATTTT.

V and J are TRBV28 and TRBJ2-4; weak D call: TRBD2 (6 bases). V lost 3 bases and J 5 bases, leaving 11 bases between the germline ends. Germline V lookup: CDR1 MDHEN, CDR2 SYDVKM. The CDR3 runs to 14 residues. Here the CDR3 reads CASSFPREENIQYF. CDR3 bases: TGTGCCAGCAGTTTCCCCAGGGAGGAAAACATTCAGTACTTC.

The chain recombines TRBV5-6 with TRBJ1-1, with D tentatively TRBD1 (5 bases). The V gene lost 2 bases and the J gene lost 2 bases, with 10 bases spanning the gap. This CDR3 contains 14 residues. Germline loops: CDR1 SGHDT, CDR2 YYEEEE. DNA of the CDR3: TGTGCCAGCAGCTTTGGACACGTCAACACTGAAGCTTTCTTT. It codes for CASSFGHVNTEAFF.

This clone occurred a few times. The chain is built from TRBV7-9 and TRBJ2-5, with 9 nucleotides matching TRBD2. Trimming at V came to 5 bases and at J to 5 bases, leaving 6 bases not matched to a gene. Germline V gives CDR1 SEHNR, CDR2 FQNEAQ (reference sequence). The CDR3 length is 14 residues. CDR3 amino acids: CASSPRTSDETQYF. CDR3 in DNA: TGTGCCAGCAGCCCGCGGACTAGCGACGAGACCCAGTACTTC. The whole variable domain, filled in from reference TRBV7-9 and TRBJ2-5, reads DTGVSQNPRHKITKRGQNVTFRCDPISEHNRLYWYRQTLGQGPEFLTYFQNEAQLEKSRLLSDRFSAERPKGSFSTLEIQRTEQGDSAMYLCASSPRTSDETQYFGPGTRLLVL.

CDR3 nucleotide sequence: TGCAGCGTTGAAGACCTCGGTGGGGAGCAGTACTTC. It is translated as CSVEDLGGEQYF. The gene calls are TRBV29-1 and TRBJ2-7; D is undetermined. Germline values: CDR1 SQVTM, CDR2 ANQGSEA. The CDR3 extends over 12 amino acids. V dropped 0 bases and J dropped 7 bases, with 10 bases sitting between them.

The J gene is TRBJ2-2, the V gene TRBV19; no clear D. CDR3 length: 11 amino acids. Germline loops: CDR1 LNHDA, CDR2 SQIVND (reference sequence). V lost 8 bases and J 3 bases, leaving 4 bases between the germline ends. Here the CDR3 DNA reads TGTGCCAGTCGGGACACCGGGGAGCTGTTTTTT. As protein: CASRDTGELFF.

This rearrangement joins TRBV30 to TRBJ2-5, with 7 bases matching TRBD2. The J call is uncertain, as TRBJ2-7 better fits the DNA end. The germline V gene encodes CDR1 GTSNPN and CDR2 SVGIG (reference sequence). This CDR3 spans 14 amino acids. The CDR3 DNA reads TGTGCCTGGAGTGTTACGGCGGGGGTCTACGAGCAGTACTTC. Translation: CAWSVTAGVYEQYF.

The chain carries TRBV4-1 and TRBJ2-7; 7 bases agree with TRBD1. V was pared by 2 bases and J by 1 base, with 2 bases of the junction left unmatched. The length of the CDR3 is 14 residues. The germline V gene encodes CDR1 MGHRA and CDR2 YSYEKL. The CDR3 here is CASSQRDSSYEQYF. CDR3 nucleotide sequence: TGCGCCAGCAGCCAAAGGGACAGTTCCTACGAGCAGTACTTC.

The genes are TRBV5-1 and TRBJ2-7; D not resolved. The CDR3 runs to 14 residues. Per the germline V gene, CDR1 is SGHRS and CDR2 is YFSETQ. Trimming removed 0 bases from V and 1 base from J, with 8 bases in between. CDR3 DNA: TGCGCCAGCAGCTTGGGGCCTTCATCCTACGAGCAGTACTTC. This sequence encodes CASSLGPSSYEQYF.

In nucleotides, the CDR3 is TGCAGCGTGCGCGGACTCTTTGGCTACACCTTC. It specifies CSVRGLFGYTF. The rearrangement links TRBV29-1 to TRBJ1-2; no clear D. Per germline, CDR1 SQVTM and CDR2 ANQGSEA. V was clipped by 6 bases and J by 7 bases, with 12 bases between them. There are 11 residues in the CDR3. Full variable domain (rest looked up from reference TRBV29-1 and TRBJ1-2): SAVISQKPSRDICQRGTSLTIQCQVDSQVTMMFWYRQQPGQSLTLIATANQGSEATYESGFVIDKFPISRPNLTFSTLTVSNMSPEDSSIYLCSVRGLFGYTFGSGTRLTVV.